The T cell receptor (beta chain) under discussion was sequenced for a study of blood T cell repertoires in COVID-19. At the level of the study: The samples span acute and convalescent COVID-19 from the United States, Italy and Spain. T cells, B-cell-depleted T cells, or PBMCs provided the cDNA or gDNA that served as material.

Adults between roughly 18 and 90 years of age took part from 24 US areas. Two consecutive negative NP/OP PCR tests, clearance, or resolved symptoms defined Cohort 3 recovery. Assay: immunoSEQ multiplex PCR; the TCRdb copy retains only in-frame clones and omits some. The sample carries just under 250,000 clones, more than 85% recorded once. Germline assignment: CDR1 SEHNR and CDR2 FQNEAQ (reference sequence). Trimming took 6 bases from V and 2 from J, leaving 11 bases between them. This CDR3 comprises 13 residues. The gene calls are TRBV7-9 and TRBJ2-7; a weak D match, TRBD1 (6 bases). Sequenced: PBMCs or T cells enriched from blood (not recorded which). The source of this sequence is a woman younger than 45 who had recovered from COVID-19. The CDR3 loop reads CASRSGVAYEQYF. The DNA for the CDR3 is TGTGCCAGCAGGTCAGGGGTAGCCTACGAGCAGTACTTC.